Following are 25 T cell receptor beta chains from one sample sequenced in a study of vaccination and CD4 T cells after COVID-19. Regarding treatment: roughly ten-day PBMC culture with coronavirus spike peptide pools or control peptides (ViraFEST assay). The Oncomine TCR Beta short-read assay sequenced DNA from cultured CD4+ T cells. TCRdb independently ran MiXCR on the PCR reads; one entry per CDR3 protein. The table lists 10,000 to 15,000 distinct CDR3 sequences, about 50% of them singletons. These TCRs' antigens remain unknown. Sample: CD4+ T cells from blood, cultured in vitro. The receptors were gathered from a human donor who had recovered from COVID-19.

Only a few counts were recorded for this clonotype. The CDR3 DNA reads TGTGCCAGCAGCGGGGGGAGCTCTATTGGGGAGACCCAGTACTTC. This translates into CASSGGSSIGETQYF. This rearrangement joins TRBV5-4 to TRBJ2-5; D is possibly TRBD2 (6 bases). The CDR3 is 15 amino acids. Germline V gene sequence: CDR1 SGHNT, CDR2 YYREEE (reference sequence). V dropped 4 bases and J dropped 5 bases, with 18 bases sitting between them.

This clonotype was picked up one time. The chain combines TRBV11-3 with TRBJ1-1; D is ambiguous. Germline V CDR1 and CDR2: SGHNT, YENEEA. This CDR3 is built from 15 residues. V lost 6 bases and J 4 bases, leaving 18 bases between the germline ends. The CDR3 region has the DNA TGTGCCAGCAGTTCGTCGGGGTGGTATAGCACTGAAGCTTTCTTT. Residues: CASSSSGWYSTEAFF.

This chain connects TRBV21-1 to TRBJ1-2; the D call TRBD1 from the table was never checked on the DNA. TRBV21-1 is a recognized pseudogene. This CDR3 contains 14 residues. This CDR3 is CASSNLGQNYGYTF. In DNA, the CDR3 is TGTGCCAGCAGCAATTTGGGACAGAACTATGGCTACACCTTC.

This clonotype has only a few counts. The J gene is TRBJ1-6, the V gene TRBV5-1; D is perhaps TRBD1 (6 bases). CDR1 is SGHRS, CDR2 YFSETQ, per germline. V lost 3 bases and J lost 7, with 17 bases in between. This CDR3 is 16 amino acids long. The CDR3 DNA is TGCGCCAGCAGCTCTAACGTAGTGGGGGCCAATTCACCCCTCCACTTT. Residues: CASSSNVVGANSPLHF.

This chain links TRBV5-1 with TRBJ2-3, with D possibly TRBD2 on 6 matching bases. This CDR3 has 16 residues. Between the trimmed V and J ends, which lost 4 bases and 5 bases, there was a span of 20 bases. Germline-derived CDR1 and CDR2 are SGHRS and YFSETQ. The DNA of the CDR3 is TGCGCCAGCAGCCTAGGGACTCCGAAGGCCGGAGATACGCAGTATTTT. Residues: CASSLGTPKAGDTQYF.

J is TRBJ1-5 and V is TRBV19, with TRBD1 identical over 7 bases. CDR1 is LNHDA and CDR2 is SQIVND in the germline V gene (reference sequence). This CDR3 has 15 residues. Unmatched junction bases numbered 6, after V lost 3 bases and J lost 4 bases. DNA for the CDR3: TGTGCCAGTAGTATGGGCAGGGGGATTAATCAGCCCCAGCATTTT. Its translation: CASSMGRGINQPQHF.

This clonotype has a single count. The chain uses TRBV6-2 or TRBV6-3 and TRBJ2-1, with 7 positions matching TRBD1. This CDR3 is built from 13 residues. J gave up 7 bases and V 4 bases, and 4 bases lay outside the gene matches. The germline CDR1 and CDR2 sequences are MNHEY and SVGEGT. The CDR3 protein is CASSSTGYNEQFF. DNA for the CDR3: TGTGCCAGCAGTTCGACAGGGTATAATGAGCAGTTCTTC.

This clonotype showed up just a few times. This sequence joins TRBV19 and TRBJ1-5; D not certain. Germline CDR1 and CDR2: LNHDA and SQIVND (reference sequence). Trimming cost V 7 bases and J 0 bases, with 13 bases left between them. CDR3 length: 15 amino acids. The DNA for the CDR3 is TGTGCCAGTAAGACCCAGGAGGATAGCAATCAGCCCCAGCATTTT. Encoded protein: CASKTQEDSNQPQHF.

There are a few counts of this clonotype. The chain combines TRBV24-1 with TRBJ2-5, with D perhaps being TRBD1 or TRBD2 (5 bases each). Trimming took off 4 bases at V and 1 base at J, with 12 bases between the two ends. CDR3 length equals 15 residues. Germline CDR1 is KGHDR and CDR2 is SFDVKD. CDR3 loop: CATSDSGRPQETQYF. CDR3 bases: TGTGCCACCAGTGACTCAGGGAGACCCCAAGAGACCCAGTACTTC.

V gene TRBV6-2 or TRBV6-3 combines with J gene TRBJ2-5; the match to TRBD2 covers 14 bases. With 6 bases clipped from V and 1 base from J, the junction kept 1 base outside the gene matches. The CDR3 runs to 15 residues. CDR1 and CDR2 from the germline V gene are MNHEY and SVGEGT. The CDR3 loop is CASRTSGGGQETQYF. The CDR3 bases are TGTGCCAGCAGGACTAGCGGGGGGGGCCAAGAGACCCAGTACTTC.

J is TRBJ1-1 and V is TRBV2, with a tentative D call TRBD1 (5 bases). V lost 4 bases, J lost 6 bases, and 12 bases lay in between. Germline V gene data show CDR1 as SNHLY and CDR2 as FYNNEI. The length of the CDR3 is 13 residues. DNA of the CDR3: TGTGCCAGCAGTGGGGGACGACCTGCTGAAGCTTTCTTT. It yields the protein CASSGGRPAEAFF.

V is TRBV19 and J is TRBJ2-3; no reliable D call. The V end lost 0 bases, the J end lost 6 bases, and 19 bases lay between the germline ends. Germline CDR1 and CDR2: LNHDA and SQIVND (reference sequence). The CDR3 is 17 amino acids. The CDR3 nucleotides read TGTGCCAGTAGTATAGATCAGCCAGGAGTAAAAGGGGATACGCAGTATTTT. It is translated as CASSIDQPGVKGDTQYF. The complete variable domain, with remaining parts taken from reference TRBV19 and TRBJ2-3, reads DGGITQSPKYLFRKEGQNVTLSCEQNLNHDAMYWYRQDPGQGLRLIYYSQIVNDFQKGDIAEGYSVSREKKESFPLTVTSAQKNPTAFYLCASSIDQPGVKGDTQYFGPGTRLTVL.

The J gene is TRBJ1-1, the V gene TRBV19, with unresolved D. This CDR3 region has 13 residues. The V and J ends lost 0 bases and 6 bases respectively, with 8 bases between them. Germline CDR1 reads LNHDA; CDR2 reads SQIVND (reference sequence). CDR3 bases: TGTGCCAGTAGTATAGAACATACCGCTGAAGCTTTCTTT. Translation: CASSIEHTAEAFF.

This chain links TRBV18 with TRBJ1-2; D remains unclear. The CDR3 spans 12 residues. The V gene's germline CDR1 is KGHSH and CDR2 LQKENI. The V gene lost 5 bases and the J gene lost 2 bases, with 6 bases spanning the gap. CDR3 DNA: TGTGCCAGCTCAGCAGAGAACTATGGCTACACCTTC. It yields the protein CASSAENYGYTF.

This clonotype showed up just a few times. The chain couples TRBV6-2 or TRBV6-3 to TRBJ2-3; no firm D call. There are 11 residues in the CDR3. Germline CDR1 MNHEY, CDR2 SVGEGT. V was cut by 5 bases and J by 9 bases, with 9 bases left in between. CDR3 sequence (DNA): TGTGCCAGCAGTGACACAAGGACGCAGTATTTT. This gives the protein CASSDTRTQYF.

The V and J genes are TRBV10-3 and TRBJ2-3, with D tentatively TRBD2 (6 bases). The germline gives CDR1 ENHRY, CDR2 SYGVKD. This CDR3 contains 16 residues. Trimming left V 3 bases short and J 2 bases short, with 15 bases between. This chain's CDR3 is CAISDRDSIYTDTQYF. The CDR3 DNA sequence: TGTGCCATCAGTGATCGGGACTCCATCTACACAGATACGCAGTATTTT.

This clonotype was detected only a few times. Likely a read error: the CDR3 ends without its conserved phenylalanine or tryptophan. J is TRBJ2-7 and V is TRBV19; 7 positions agree with TRBD1. This CDR3 is built from 15 residues. Germline CDR1 LNHDA, CDR2 SQIVND (reference sequence). J gave up 5 bases and V 4 bases, and 11 bases lay outside the gene matches. This chain's CDR3 is CASSTSTGTANEQYL. In DNA, the CDR3 is TGTGCCAGTAGTACTTCCACCGGGACAGCGAACGAGCAGTACTTA.

V gene TRBV10-2 combines with J gene TRBJ2-4; 10 nucleotides line up with TRBD2. The CDR3 length is 17 residues. Germline trimming cut 3 bases from V and 1 base from J; bases unmatched to any gene: 6. Germline CDR1 and CDR2: WSHSY and SAAADI. CDR3 in DNA: TGCGCCAGCAGTGACGAATTAGCGGGGGGTGCCAAAAACATTCAGTACTTC. It yields the protein CASSDELAGGAKNIQYF.

The V call is TRBV10-3, the J call TRBJ2-6; tentatively, D is TRBD1 (6 bases). Germline values: CDR1 ENHRY, CDR2 SYGVKD. The CDR3 is made up of 18 amino acids. V lost 0 bases, J lost 0 bases, and 12 bases lay in between. CDR3 DNA: TGTGCCATCAGTGAGTCAGGGACACGGTCCTCTGGGGCCAACGTCCTGACTTTC. This encodes CAISESGTRSSGANVLTF.

The genes are TRBV20-1 and TRBJ1-1; D gene ambiguous. CDR1 DFQATT and CDR2 SNEGSKA come from the germline V gene (reference sequence). The germline V and J ends were trimmed by 0 bases and 4 bases, with 12 bases remaining between them. The CDR3 sequence is 14 residues long. The CDR3 spells CSARDLREGTEAFF. The CDR3 nucleotides read TGCAGTGCTAGAGATCTAAGGGAGGGCACTGAAGCTTTCTTT.

The chain has TRBV7-8 and TRBJ1-5, with unresolved D. CDR3 length: 18 residues. CDR1 is SGHVS and CDR2 is FQNEAQ in the germline V gene. Trimming removed 0 bases at V and 4 bases at J, with 19 bases between. CDR3 protein: CASSLASIVTVGNQPQHF. CDR3 nucleotide sequence: TGTGCCAGCAGCTTAGCGTCAATTGTCACAGTTGGAAATCAGCCCCAGCATTTT.

In its sample, this clonotype was seen a few times. Written as DNA, the CDR3 is TGTGCCAGCGGGGCCTCCTATAATTCACCCCTCCACTTT. Translating gives CASGASYNSPLHF. The rearrangement joins TRBV27 to TRBJ1-6; the D gene is possibly TRBD1 (5 bases). The CDR3 is 13 residues long. The germline gives CDR1 MNHEY, CDR2 SMNVEV (reference sequence). V was clipped by 8 bases and J by 0 bases, with 5 bases between them.

This clonotype was observed a handful of times. The chain is built from TRBV6-1 and TRBJ2-1, with D maybe TRBD2 (5 bases). V gave up 6 bases and J gave up 0 bases, with 12 bases separating them. Per the germline V gene, CDR1 is MNHNS and CDR2 is SASEGT. The length of the CDR3 is 15 residues. CDR3 nucleotides: TGTGCCAGCAGAAGTCCGAGCGGCTCCTACAATGAGCAGTTCTTC. This encodes CASRSPSGSYNEQFF.

This sequence joins TRBV24-1 and TRBJ2-1, with TRBD1 identical over 7 bases. Germline values: CDR1 KGHDR, CDR2 SFDVKD. CDR3 length equals 14 residues. J gave up 1 base and V 4 bases, and 0 bases lay outside the gene matches. The DNA of the CDR3 is TGTGCCACCAGTGAGACAGGGTCCTACAATGAGCAGTTCTTC. Residues: CATSETGSYNEQFF.

The chain has TRBV27 and TRBJ2-3; 7 positions match TRBD2. The CDR3 is made up of 15 amino acids. CDR1 is MNHEY and CDR2 is SMNVEV in the germline V gene (reference sequence). Trimming removed 5 bases from V and 6 bases from J; junction bases left unmatched: 11. CDR3 region: CASSPRPYGGDTQYF. The DNA for the CDR3 is TGTGCCAGCAGTCCTCGGCCCTACGGGGGGGATACGCAGTATTTT.